Listed here are 2 T cell receptor beta chains from one sample, sequenced in a study of cytomegalovirus exposure and HLA in healthy donors. The primer mix had 60 Vbeta and 13 Jbeta primers. The protocol was immunoSEQ multiplex PCR, while the TCRdb copy is restricted to in-frame clones and leaves out a portion. This table holds a few hundred thousand clones, around 83% found once. The sequencing input was PBMCs. These receptors came from a girl aged 10 to 17 in good health and CMV-seronegative.

The V and J genes are TRBV28 and TRBJ1-3; D gene unclear. V was trimmed by 6 bases and J by 0 bases, leaving 18 bases between them. CDR1 MDHEN and CDR2 SYDVKM come from the germline V gene. This CDR3 is 17 amino acids long. In DNA form, the CDR3 reads TGTGCCAGCAGCGACTCTGTCAGCCCCTACTCTGGAAACACCATATATTTT. Translating gives CASSDSVSPYSGNTIYF.

V usage is TRBV10-3 and J usage is TRBJ1-1; possibly TRBD1 for D (6 bases). Germline V gene sequence: CDR1 ENHRY, CDR2 SYGVKD. V was trimmed by 0 bases and J by 4 bases, leaving 12 bases between them. This CDR3 region has 15 residues. CDR3 protein: CAISESDSTVTEAFF. CDR3 DNA sequence: TGTGCCATCAGTGAGTCGGACAGCACGGTCACTGAAGCTTTCTTT.